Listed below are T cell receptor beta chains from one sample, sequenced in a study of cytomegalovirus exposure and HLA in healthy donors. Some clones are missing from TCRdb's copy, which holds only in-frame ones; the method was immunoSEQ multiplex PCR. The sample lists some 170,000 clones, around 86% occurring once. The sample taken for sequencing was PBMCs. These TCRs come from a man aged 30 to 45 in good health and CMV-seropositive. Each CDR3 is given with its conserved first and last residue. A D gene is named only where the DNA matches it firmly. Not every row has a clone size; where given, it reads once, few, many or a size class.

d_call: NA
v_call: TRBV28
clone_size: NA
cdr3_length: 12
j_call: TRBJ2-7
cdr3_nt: TGTGCCAGCAGGGGGCTGGGATACGAGCAGTACTTC
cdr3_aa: CASRGLGYEQYF

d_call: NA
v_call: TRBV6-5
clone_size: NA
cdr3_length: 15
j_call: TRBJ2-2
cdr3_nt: TGTGCCAGCAGTTACTCGGTGGCACCCACCGGGGAGCTGTTTTTT
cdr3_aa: CASSYSVAPTGELFF

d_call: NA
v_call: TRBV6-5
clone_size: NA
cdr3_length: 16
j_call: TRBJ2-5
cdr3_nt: TGTGCCAGCAGTTACTCGACGGGCGGGGCCCTAGAGACCCAGTACTTC
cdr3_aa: CASSYSTGGALETQYF

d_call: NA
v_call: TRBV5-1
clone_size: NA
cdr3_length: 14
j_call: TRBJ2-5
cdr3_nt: TGCGCCAGCAGCGGGGAGTGGAGGAAAGAGACCCAGTACTTC
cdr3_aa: CASSGEWRKETQYF

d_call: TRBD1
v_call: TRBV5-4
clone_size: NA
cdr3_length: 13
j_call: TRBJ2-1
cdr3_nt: TGTGCCAGCAGGAGGGACAGGGACGAAGAGCAGTTCTTC
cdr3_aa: CASRRDRDEEQFF

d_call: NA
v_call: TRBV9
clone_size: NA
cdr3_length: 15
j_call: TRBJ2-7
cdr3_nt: TGTGCCAGCAGCGTGAGCGGAGGCGCCGCCCAGGAGCAGTACTTC
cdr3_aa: CASSVSGGAAQEQYF

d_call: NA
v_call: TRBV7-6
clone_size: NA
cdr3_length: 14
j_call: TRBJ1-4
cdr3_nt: TGTGCCAGCAGCCCCGGGGGGGGGAATGAAAAACTGTTTTTT
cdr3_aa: CASSPGGGNEKLFF

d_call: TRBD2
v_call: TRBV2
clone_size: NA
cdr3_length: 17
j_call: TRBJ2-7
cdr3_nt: TGTGCCAGCAGGGAGCGGGAGGGCCTAAGAACCTCCTACGAGCAGTACTTC
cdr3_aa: CASREREGLRTSYEQYF

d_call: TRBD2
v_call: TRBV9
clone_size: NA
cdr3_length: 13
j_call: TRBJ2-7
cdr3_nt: TGTGCCAGCACCCCGGGGGGGGCTGGCGAGCAGTACTTC
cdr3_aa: CASTPGGAGEQYF

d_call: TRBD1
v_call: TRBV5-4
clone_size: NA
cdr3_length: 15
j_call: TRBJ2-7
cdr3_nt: TGTGCCAGCAGCTTTCCCGGGACAGGGAGATACGAGCAGTACTTC
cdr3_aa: CASSFPGTGRYEQYF

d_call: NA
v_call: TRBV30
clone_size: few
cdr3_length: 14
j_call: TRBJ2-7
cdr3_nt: TGTGCCTGGAGTGTAGGTAGGGAAAACTACGAGCAGTACTTC
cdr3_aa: CAWSVGRENYEQYF

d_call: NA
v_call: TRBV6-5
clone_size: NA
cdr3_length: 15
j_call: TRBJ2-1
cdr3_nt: TGTGCCAGCAGTACCAGGGGAAAATTGAGTTATGAGCAGTTCTTC
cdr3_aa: CASSTRGKLSYEQFF

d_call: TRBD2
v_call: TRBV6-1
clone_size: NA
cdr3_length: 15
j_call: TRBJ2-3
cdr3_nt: TGTGCCAGCAGTGCGCCGGGGGGGCGTTTTGGTACGCAGTATTTT
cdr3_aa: CASSAPGGRFGTQYF

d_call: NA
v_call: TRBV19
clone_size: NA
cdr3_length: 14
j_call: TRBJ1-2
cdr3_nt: TGTGCCAGTAGTATTCCCACAGAGAACTATGGCTACACCTTC
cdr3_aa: CASSIPTENYGYTF